Listed below are T cell receptor beta chains from one sample, sequenced in a study of glioma-infiltrating T cells after dendritic cell vaccination. Produced via immunoSEQ multiplex PCR; TCRdb's table is partial and in-frame only. The top ten hold around 8.3% of the sample, which has approximately 50,000 clones, about 85% seen once. The sequenced sample was blood, obtained after dendritic cell vaccination. These receptors all stem from a human donor with glioblastoma. Both conserved end residues are part of each CDR3.

TRBV7-2,TRBJ1-6,15,CASSLVVSGNSPLHF
TRBV5-1,TRBJ2-7,14,CASSMGQGYHEQYF
TRBV11-2,TRBJ1-2,15,CASSFTGGGDYGYTF
TRBV4-2,TRBJ2-1,15,CASSRGIGDPPQQFF
TRBV5-1,TRBJ2-3,16,CASSLAPQGGTDTQYF
TRBV11-2,TRBJ2-1,15,CASSLDRGGARVQFF
TRBV30,TRBJ2-6,16,CATDRQGALGANVLTF
TRBV5-4,TRBJ1-2,16,CASSLMWTVDDYGYTF
TRBV25-1,TRBJ1-4,15,CARRQGRGTNEKLFF
TRBV18,TRBJ2-3,15,CASSPSTGFTDTQYF
TRBV2,TRBJ1-2,15,CASTKARDRGYGYTF
TRBV4-1,TRBJ1-5,15,CASSQDRRGNQPQHF
TRBV5-1,TRBJ2-3,14,CASSLGTSGDTQYF
TRBV7-6,TRBJ2-7,13,CASSLGGFYEQYF
TRBV2,TRBJ2-1,14,CASSPRQVGNEQFF
TRBV7-9,TRBJ2-3,15,CASSLTSGVSDTQYF
TRBV4-2,TRBJ2-2,17,CASSQDERGANTGELFF
TRBV5-1,TRBJ2-2,17,CASSFSRGRGNTGELFF
TRBV7-8,TRBJ2-7,16,CASSFGTTSSLYEQYF
TRBV7-9,TRBJ2-7,15,CASSLGLPNSYEQYF
TRBV5-1,TRBJ2-7,15,CASSFGPGLSYEQYF
TRBV5-6,TRBJ2-7,16,CASSLPPSGDTYEQYF
TRBV4-3,TRBJ2-3,16,CASSQAWGGAGDTQYF
TRBV11-3,TRBJ1-6,15,CASNKPQGYNSPLHF
TRBV6-5,TRBJ1-6,15,CASSRLGGDNSPLHF
TRBV30,TRBJ2-2,15,CAWSALIQGSGELFF
TRBV25-1,TRBJ2-3,18,CASSDPTRGGTITDTQYF
TRBV7-3,TRBJ1-6,13,CASSENRDSPLHF
TRBV7-9,TRBJ2-7,15,CASPRARKRPYEQYF
TRBV2,TRBJ1-2,15,CASSYALSPMVGYTF
TRBV6-1,TRBJ1-1,15,CASRDRPGTYTEAFF
TRBV18,TRBJ2-7,15,CASSPPSQGGYEQYF
TRBV28,TRBJ2-2,13,CASSFRISGELFF
TRBV19,TRBJ2-3,14,CASSIGLALDTQYF
TRBV4-3,TRBJ2-2,13,CASSLTGTGELFF
TRBV6-5,TRBJ2-2,16,CASSYSLPTNTGELFF
TRBV5-1,TRBJ1-2,15,CASSLSGNDYYGYTF
TRBV29-1,TRBJ2-5,15,CSVEGTGGFRWTQYF
TRBV27,TRBJ1-6,14,CASSFDRGKSPLHF
TRBV2,TRBJ2-2,15,CASRERIFRTGELFF